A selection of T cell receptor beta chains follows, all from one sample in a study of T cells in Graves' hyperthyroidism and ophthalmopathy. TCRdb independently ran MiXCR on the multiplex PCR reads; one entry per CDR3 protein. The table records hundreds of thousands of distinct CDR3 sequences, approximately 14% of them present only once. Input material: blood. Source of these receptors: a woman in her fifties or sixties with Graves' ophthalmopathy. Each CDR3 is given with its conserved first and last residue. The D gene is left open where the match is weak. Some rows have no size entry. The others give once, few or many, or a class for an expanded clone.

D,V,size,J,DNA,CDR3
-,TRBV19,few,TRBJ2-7,TGTGCCAGTAGTATGTACCCAGACAGGAGCTCCTACGAGCAGTACTTC,CASSMYPDRSSYEQYF
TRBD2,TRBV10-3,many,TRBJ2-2,TGTGCCATCAGAGGAGCGGGAGTTAGCACCGGGGAGCTGTTTTTT,CAIRGAGVSTGELFF
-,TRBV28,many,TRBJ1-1,TGTGCCAGCAGTTTGGGAAGGGGAGGGGACACTGAAGCTTTCTTT,CASSLGRGGDTEAFF
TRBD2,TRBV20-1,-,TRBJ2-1,TGCAGTGCTCGACCCCCCGGGGGGAAGGGCCATGAGCAGTTCTTC,CSARPPGGKGHEQFF
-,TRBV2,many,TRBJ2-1,TGTGCCAGCAGTGATCGGCGGAATGAGCAGTTCTTC,CASSDRRNEQFF
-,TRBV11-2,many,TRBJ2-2,TGTGCCAGCAGCTTGACAACCGGGGAGCTGTTTTTT,CASSLTTGELFF
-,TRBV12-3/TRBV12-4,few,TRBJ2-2,TGTGCCACCCAAGGAGGGGGCGAGAACACCGGGGAGCTGTTTTTT,CATQGGGENTGELFF
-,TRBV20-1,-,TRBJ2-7,TGCAGTGCTCCTTCGACAGCCTACGAGGTGCAGTACTTC,CSAPSTAYEVQYF
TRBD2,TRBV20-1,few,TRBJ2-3,TGCAGTGCTGGGTTGACTAGCCTCACAGATACGCAGTATTTT,CSAGLTSLTDTQYF
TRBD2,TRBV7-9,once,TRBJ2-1,TGTGCCAGCAGCTCTTGGACTAGCGATCCGAGCTCCTACAATGAGCAGTTCTTC,CASSSWTSDPSSYNEQFF
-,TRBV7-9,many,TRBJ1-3,TGTGCCAGCAGCTTAGCACCAGGGGCCGGAAACACCATATATTTT,CASSLAPGAGNTIYF
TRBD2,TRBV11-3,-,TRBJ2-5,TGTGCCAGCAGCACTAGCGGGAGCCCAGAGACCCAGTACTTC,CASSTSGSPETQYF
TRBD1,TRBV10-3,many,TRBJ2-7,TGTGCCATCGAGGGGACAGGGGCGACTCGTACGGACGAGCAGTACTTC,CAIEGTGATRTDEQYF
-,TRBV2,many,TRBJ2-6,TGTGCCAGCAGTGAACGGGGGAGCTCTGGGGCCAACGTCCTGACTTTC,CASSERGSSGANVLTF
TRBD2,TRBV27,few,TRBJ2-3,TGTGCCAGCAGTTTATCCGGGACTAGAAACACAGATACGCAGTATTTT,CASSLSGTRNTDTQYF
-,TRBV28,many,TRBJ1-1,TGTGCCAGCAGTTTTGTGGGTGAAGCTTTCTTT,CASSFVGEAFF
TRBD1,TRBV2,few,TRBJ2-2,TGTGCCAGCAACCGACAGGGGGCCGGGGAGCTGTTTTTT,CASNRQGAGELFF
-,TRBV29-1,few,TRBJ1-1,TGCAGCGTGGAACAGCGGAGGGACACTGAAGCTTTCTTT,CSVEQRRDTEAFF
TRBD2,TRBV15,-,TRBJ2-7,TGTGCCACCAGCAGAGTCGCTAGCGGGAGGGGAGAGCAGTACTTC,CATSRVASGRGEQYF
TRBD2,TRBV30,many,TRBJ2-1,TGTGCCTGGAGTGGAGCTAGCGGGAGAAATGAGCAGTTCTTC,CAWSGASGRNEQFF
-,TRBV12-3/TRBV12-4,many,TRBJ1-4,TGTGCCAGCAGTTCCGCCGAGGCGGCCCCCACAATTAATGAAAAACTGTTTTTT,CASSSAEAAPTINEKLFF
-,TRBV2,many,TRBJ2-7,TGTGCCAGCAGGAGGGCGCCCCCCTACGAGCAGTACTTC,CASRRAPPYEQYF
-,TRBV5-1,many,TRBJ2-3,TGCGCCAGCAGTTTCGGGGTTACGGCAGATACGCAGTATTTT,CASSFGVTADTQYF
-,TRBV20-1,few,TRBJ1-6,TGCAGTGCTAGAGAATTGGATTCACCCCTCCACTTT,CSARELDSPLHF
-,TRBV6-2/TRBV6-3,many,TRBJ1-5,TGTGCCAGCAGTTACTCGTCGCTAAGCACGAATCAGCCCCAGCATTTT,CASSYSSLSTNQPQHF
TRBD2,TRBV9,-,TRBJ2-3,TGTGCCAGCAGCGAAGGACTAGCGGAATACACAGATACGCAGTATTTT,CASSEGLAEYTDTQYF
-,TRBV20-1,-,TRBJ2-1,TGCAGTGCTAGTCGCGGGGCCCGTTGGGATGAGCAGTTCTTC,CSASRGARWDEQFF
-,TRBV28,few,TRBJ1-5,TGTGCCAGCATGGGGGCGGTTCAGCCCCAGCATTTT,CASMGAVQPQHF
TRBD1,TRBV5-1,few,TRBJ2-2,TGCGCCAGCAGCATTGGGACAGAGAACACCGGGGAGCTGTTTTTT,CASSIGTENTGELFF
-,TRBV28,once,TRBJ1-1,TGTGCCAGCAGTGGTCTAGGGGCGCCGAACACTGAAGCTTTCTTT,CASSGLGAPNTEAFF
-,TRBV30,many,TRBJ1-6,TGTGCCTGGATGGAGGGAGTCGCCGGTAATTCACCCCTCCACTTT,CAWMEGVAGNSPLHF
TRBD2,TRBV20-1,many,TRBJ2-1,TGCAGTGCTAGACCCAGGGCTAGCGGGAGACGGAATGAGCAGTTCTTC,CSARPRASGRRNEQFF
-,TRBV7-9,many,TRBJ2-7,TGTGCCAGCAGCTCTGGGGAAACATCCTACGAGCAGTACTTC,CASSSGETSYEQYF
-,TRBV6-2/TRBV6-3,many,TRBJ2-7,TGTGCCAGCAGACCCGACCCCACCGGGGAGCAGTACTTC,CASRPDPTGEQYF
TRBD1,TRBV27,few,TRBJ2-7,TGTGCCAGCAGTTTATCCACAGGGGCCAAGCAGTACTTC,CASSLSTGAKQYF
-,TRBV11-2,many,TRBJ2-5,TGTGCCAGCAGCTTAGATCCTTTCAAGTACCAAGAGACCCAGTACTTC,CASSLDPFKYQETQYF
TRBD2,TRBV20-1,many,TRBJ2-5,TGCAGTCCCCTAGCGGGGAGGCAAGAGACCCAGTACTTC,CSPLAGRQETQYF
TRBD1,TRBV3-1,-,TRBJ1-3,TGTGCCAGCAGCCAAGATGCCACAGGGGAGAACACCATATATTTT,CASSQDATGENTIYF
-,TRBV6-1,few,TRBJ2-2,TGTGCCAGCAGTGATCAACTAGCCTCGAACACCGGGGAGCTGTTTTTT,CASSDQLASNTGELFF
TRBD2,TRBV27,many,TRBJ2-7,TGTGCCAGCAGTTCGGGCCTGGGACTAGCGGGAGTCCGGGAGCAGTACTTC,CASSSGLGLAGVREQYF
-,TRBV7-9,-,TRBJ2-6,TGTGCCAGCAGCTTTGGGGCCGGGGCCAACGTCCTGACTTTC,CASSFGAGANVLTF
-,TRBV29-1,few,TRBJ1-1,TGCGGCGTTGAGCGACAGACCCTGGAGGCTGAAGCTTTCTTT,CGVERQTLEAEAFF
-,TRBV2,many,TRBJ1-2,TGTGCCAGCATAAGGGGCAGGGCGAGCTATGGCTACACCTTC,CASIRGRASYGYTF
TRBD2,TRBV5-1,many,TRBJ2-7,TGCGCCAGCAGCTTGGGACTAGCGGGTTGGGTCGGATACGAGCAGTACTTC,CASSLGLAGWVGYEQYF
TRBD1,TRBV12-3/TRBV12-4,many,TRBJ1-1,TGTGCCAGCACGGGACAGGGCTTCAGCACTGAAGCTTTCTTT,CASTGQGFSTEAFF
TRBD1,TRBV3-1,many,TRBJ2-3,TGTGCCAGCAGCCAAGCTACAGGGGCAGATACGCAGTATTTT,CASSQATGADTQYF
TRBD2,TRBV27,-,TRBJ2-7,TGTGCCAGCAGCCCCGCTGGGGCTAGCGGATACGAGCAGTACTTC,CASSPAGASGYEQYF
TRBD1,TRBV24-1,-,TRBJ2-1,TGTGCCACCAGTGCCCAAGGGACAGGGGGCCACGACAATGAGCAGTTCTTC,CATSAQGTGGHDNEQFF